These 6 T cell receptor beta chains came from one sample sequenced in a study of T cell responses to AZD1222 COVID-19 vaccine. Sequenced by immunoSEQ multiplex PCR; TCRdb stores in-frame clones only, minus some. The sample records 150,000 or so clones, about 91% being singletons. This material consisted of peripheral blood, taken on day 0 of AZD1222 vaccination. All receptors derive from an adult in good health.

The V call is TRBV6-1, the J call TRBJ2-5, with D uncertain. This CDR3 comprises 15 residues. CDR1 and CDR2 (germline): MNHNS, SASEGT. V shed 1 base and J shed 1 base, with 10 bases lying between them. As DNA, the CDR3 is TGTGCCAGCAGTGAAGTCTGGCAGGCCCAAGAGACCCAGTACTTC. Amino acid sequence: CASSEVWQAQETQYF.

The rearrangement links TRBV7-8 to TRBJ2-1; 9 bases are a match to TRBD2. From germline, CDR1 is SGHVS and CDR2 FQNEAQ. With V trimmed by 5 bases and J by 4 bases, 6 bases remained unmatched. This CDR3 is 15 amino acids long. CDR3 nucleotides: TGTGCCAGCAGCCCGAGCGGGGGGATATACAATGAGCAGTTCTTC. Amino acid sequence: CASSPSGGIYNEQFF.

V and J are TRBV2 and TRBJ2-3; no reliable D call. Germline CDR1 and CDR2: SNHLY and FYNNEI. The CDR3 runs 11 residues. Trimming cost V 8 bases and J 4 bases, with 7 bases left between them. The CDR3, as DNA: TGTGCCAGCCGAGAATCAGATACGCAGTATTTT. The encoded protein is CASRESDTQYF.

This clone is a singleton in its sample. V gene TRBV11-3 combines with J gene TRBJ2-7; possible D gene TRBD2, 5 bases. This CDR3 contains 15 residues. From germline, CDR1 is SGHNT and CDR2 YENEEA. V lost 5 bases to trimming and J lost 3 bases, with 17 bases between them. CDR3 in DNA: TGTGCCAGCAGCAAAGGAGGAACAAAAAACTACGAGCAGTACTTC. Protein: CASSKGGTKNYEQYF.

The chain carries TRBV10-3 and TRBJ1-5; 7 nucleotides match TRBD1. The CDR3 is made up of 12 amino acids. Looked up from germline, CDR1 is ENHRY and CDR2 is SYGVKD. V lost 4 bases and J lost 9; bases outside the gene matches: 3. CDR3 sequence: CAISGQGMPQHF. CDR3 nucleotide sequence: TGTGCCATCAGTGGACAGGGAATGCCCCAGCATTTT.

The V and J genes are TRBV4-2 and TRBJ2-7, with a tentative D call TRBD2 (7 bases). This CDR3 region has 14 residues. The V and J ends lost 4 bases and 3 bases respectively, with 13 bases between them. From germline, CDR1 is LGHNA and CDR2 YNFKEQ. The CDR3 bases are TGTGCCAGCAGCCTAGGGGGGGGTGTCTACGAGCAGTACTTC. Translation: CASSLGGGVYEQYF.